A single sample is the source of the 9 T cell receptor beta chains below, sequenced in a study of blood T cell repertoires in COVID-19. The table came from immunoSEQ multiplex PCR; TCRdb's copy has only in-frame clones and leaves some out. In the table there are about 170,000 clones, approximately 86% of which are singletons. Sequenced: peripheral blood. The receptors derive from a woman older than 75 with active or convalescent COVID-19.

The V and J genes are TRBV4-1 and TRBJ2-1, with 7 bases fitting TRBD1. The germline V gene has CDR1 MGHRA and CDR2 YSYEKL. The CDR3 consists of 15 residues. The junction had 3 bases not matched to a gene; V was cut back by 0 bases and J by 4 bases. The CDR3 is CASSQETQGYNEQFF. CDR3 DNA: TGCGCCAGCAGCCAAGAAACACAGGGGTACAATGAGCAGTTCTTC.

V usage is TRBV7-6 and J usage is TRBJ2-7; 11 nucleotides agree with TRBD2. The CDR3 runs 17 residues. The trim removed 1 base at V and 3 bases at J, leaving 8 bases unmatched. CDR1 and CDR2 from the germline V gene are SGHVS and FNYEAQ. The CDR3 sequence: CASSLGALTSGVYEQYF. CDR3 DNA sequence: TGTGCCAGCAGCTTAGGGGCCCTGACTAGCGGGGTCTACGAGCAGTACTTC.

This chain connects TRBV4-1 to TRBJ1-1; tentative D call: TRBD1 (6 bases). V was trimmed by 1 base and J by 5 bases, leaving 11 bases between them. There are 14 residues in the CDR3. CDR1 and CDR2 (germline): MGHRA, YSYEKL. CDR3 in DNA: TGCGCCAGCAGCCAAGTGGGGGCGCGTACTGAAGCTTTCTTT. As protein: CASSQVGARTEAFF.

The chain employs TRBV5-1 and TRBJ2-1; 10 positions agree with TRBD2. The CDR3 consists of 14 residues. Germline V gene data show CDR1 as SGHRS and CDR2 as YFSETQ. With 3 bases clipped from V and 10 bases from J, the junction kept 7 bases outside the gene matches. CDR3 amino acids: CASSSLAGVREQFF. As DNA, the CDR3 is TGCGCCAGCAGCTCGCTAGCGGGAGTCAGAGAGCAGTTCTTC.

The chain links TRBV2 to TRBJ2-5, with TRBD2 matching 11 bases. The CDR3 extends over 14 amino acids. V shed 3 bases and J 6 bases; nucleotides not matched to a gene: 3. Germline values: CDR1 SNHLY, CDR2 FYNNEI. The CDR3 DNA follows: TGTGCCAGCAGTGAGACTAGCGGGAAGCAGACCCAGTACTTC. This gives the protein CASSETSGKQTQYF.

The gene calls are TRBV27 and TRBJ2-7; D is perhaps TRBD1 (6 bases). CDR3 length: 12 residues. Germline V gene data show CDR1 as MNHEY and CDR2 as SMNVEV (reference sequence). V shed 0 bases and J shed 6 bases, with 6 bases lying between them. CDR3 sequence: CASSLSGGEQYF. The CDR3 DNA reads TGTGCCAGCAGTTTATCAGGGGGCGAGCAGTACTTC.

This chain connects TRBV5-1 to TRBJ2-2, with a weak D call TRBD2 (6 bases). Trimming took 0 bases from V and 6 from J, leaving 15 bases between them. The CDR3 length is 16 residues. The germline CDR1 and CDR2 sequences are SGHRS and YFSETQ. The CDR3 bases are TGCGCCAGCAGCTTGGGAGGCGGGATCCCCTCCGGGGAGCTGTTTTTT. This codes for CASSLGGGIPSGELFF.

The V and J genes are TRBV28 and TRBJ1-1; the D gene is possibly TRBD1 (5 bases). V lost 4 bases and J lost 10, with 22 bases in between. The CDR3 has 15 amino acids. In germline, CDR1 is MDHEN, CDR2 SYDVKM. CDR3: CASSSQGYPVVGAFF. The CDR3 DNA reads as TGTGCCAGCAGTTCTCAGGGCTATCCTGTTGTCGGAGCTTTCTTT. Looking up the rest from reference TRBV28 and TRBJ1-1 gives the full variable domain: DVKVTQSSRYLVKRTGEKVFLECVQDMDHENMFWYRQDPGLGLRLIYFSYDVKMKEKGDIPEGYSVSREKKERFSLILESASTNQTSMYLCASSSQGYPVVGAFFGQGTRLTVV.

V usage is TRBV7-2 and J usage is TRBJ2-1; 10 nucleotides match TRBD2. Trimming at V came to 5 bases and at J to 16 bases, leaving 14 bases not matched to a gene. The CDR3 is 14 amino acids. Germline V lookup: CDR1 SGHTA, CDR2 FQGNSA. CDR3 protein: CASSHFNRAGGPFF. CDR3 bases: TGTGCCAGCAGCCACTTCAATCGAGCGGGAGGGCCATTCTTC.